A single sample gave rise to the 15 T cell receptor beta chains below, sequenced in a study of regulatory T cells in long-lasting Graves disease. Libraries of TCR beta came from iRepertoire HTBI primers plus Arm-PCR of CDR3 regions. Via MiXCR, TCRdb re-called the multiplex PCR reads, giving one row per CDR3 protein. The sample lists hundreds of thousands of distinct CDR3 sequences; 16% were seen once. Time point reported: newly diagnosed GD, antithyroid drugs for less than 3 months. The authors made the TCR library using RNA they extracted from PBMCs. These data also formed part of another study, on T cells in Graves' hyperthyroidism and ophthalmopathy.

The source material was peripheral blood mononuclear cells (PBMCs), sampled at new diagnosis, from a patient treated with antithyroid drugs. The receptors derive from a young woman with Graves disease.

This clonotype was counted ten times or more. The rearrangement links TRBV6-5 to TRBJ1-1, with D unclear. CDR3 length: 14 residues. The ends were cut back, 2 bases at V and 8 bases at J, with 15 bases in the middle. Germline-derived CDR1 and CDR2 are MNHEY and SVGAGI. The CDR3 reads CASSYNPKAGEAFF. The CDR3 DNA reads TGTGCCAGCAGTTACAACCCTAAAGCTGGGGAAGCTTTCTTT.

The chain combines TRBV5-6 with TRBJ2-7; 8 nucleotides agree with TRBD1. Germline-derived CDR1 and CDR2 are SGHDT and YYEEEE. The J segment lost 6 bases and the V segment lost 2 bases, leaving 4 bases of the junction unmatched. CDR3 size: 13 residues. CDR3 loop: CASSFYRGAEQYF. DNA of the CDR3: TGTGCCAGCAGCTTTTACAGGGGGGCCGAGCAGTACTTC.

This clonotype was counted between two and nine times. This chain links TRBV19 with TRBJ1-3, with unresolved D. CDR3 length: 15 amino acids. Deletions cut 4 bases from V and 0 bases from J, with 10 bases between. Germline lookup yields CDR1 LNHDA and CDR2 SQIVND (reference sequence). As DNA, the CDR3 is TGTGCCAGTAGTACCACAGTGTTCTCTGGAAACACCATATATTTT. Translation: CASSTTVFSGNTIYF.

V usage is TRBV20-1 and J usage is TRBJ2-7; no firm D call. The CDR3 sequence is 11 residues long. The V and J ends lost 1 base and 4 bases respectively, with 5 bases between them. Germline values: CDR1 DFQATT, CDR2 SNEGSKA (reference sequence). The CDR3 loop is CSARAPYEQYF. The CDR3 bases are TGCAGTGCTAGAGCTCCATACGAGCAGTACTTC.

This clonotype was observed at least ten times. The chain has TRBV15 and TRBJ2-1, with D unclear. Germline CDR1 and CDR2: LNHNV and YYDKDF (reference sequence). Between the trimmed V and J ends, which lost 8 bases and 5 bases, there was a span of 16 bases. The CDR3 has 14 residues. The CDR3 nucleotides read TGTGCCACCGGGGTACACTACCCTAACAATGAGCAGTTCTTC. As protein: CATGVHYPNNEQFF.

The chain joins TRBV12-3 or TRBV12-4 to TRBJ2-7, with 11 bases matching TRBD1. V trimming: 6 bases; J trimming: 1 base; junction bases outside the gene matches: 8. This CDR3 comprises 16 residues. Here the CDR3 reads CASSLRGQGASYEQYF. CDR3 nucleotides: TGTGCCAGCAGCCTACGCGGACAGGGGGCTTCCTACGAGCAGTACTTC.

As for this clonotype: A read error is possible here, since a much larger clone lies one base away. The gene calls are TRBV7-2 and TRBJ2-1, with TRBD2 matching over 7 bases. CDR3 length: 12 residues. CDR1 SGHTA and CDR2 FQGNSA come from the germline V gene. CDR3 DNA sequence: TGTGCCAGCAGCCGGGGGGAGGCCGAGCGGTTCTTC. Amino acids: CASSRGEAERFF.

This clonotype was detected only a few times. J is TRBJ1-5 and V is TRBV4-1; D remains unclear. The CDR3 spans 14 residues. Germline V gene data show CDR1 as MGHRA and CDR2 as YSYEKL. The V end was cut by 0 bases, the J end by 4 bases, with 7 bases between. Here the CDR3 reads CASSQDNGNQPQHF. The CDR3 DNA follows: TGCGCCAGCAGCCAAGATAACGGGAATCAGCCCCAGCATTTT.

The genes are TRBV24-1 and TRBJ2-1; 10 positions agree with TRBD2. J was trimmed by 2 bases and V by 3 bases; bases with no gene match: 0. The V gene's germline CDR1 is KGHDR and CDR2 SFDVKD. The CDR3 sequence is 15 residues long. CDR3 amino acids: CATSDSGRAYNEQFF. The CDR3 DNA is TGTGCCACCAGTGATAGCGGGAGGGCCTACAATGAGCAGTTCTTC.

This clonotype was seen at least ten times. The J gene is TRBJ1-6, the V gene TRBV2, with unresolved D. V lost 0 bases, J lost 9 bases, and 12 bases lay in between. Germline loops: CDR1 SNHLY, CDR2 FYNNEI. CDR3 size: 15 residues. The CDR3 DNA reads TGTGCCAGCAGTGAAGCGGACGGGAAACTTTCACCCCTCCACTTT. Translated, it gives CASSEADGKLSPLHF.

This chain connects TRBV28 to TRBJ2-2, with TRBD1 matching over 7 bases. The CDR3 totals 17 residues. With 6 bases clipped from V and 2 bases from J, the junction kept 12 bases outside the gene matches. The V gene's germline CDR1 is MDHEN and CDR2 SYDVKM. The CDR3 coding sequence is TGTGCCAGCAGATCGCACGGGACAGCTCACAACACCGGGGAGCTGTTTTTT. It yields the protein CASRSHGTAHNTGELFF.

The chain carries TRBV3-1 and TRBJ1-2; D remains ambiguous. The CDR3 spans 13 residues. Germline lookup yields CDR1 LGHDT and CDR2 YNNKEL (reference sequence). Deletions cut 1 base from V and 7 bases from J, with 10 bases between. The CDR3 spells CASSQVELAGYTF. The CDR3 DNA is TGTGCCAGCAGCCAAGTCGAACTCGCTGGCTACACCTTC. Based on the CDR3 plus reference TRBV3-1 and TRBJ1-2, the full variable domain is DTAVSQTPKYLVTQMGNDKSIKCEQNLGHDTMYWYKQDSKKFLKIMFSYNNKELIINETVPNRFSPKSPDKAHLNLHINSLELGDSAVYFCASSQVELAGYTFGSGTRLTVV.

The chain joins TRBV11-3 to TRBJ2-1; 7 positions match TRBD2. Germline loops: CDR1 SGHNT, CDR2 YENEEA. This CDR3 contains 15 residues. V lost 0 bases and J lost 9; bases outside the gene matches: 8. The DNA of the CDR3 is TGTGCCAGCAGCTTAGATGGAGGACTAGTTGGTGAGCAGTTCTTC. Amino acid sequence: CASSLDGGLVGEQFF.

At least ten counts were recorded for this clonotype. The DNA of the CDR3 is TGTGCCAGCAGTGGGTCAGCGGAAGAGACCCAGTACTTC. Amino acids: CASSGSAEETQYF. This rearrangement joins TRBV6-1 to TRBJ2-5; TRBD2 is a possible D gene (5 bases). The CDR3 is 13 residues long. Germline values: CDR1 MNHNS, CDR2 SASEGT. V was trimmed by 4 bases and J by 3 bases, leaving 9 bases between them.

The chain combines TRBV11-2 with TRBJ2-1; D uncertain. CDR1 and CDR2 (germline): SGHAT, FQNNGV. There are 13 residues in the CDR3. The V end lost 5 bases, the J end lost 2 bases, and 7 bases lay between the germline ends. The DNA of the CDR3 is TGTGCCAGCAGCCCTAGTCCCTACAATGAGCAGTTCTTC. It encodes CASSPSPYNEQFF.